This TCR beta chain was documented in a study of T cells in Graves' hyperthyroidism and ophthalmopathy. Study-level findings and limits: Blood shared most expanded thyroid clonotypes above 0.001. A model built on 13 V-J features separated ophthalmopathy from stable hyperthyroidism.

This clonotype was picked up many times. Its cognate antigen is unknown. Using RNA transcripts as the source, TCR beta CDR3 regions were amplified. TCR CDR3 regions were first amplified by RT-PCR with HTBI primers. TCRdb re-called the multiplex PCR reads through MiXCR, storing one row per CDR3 protein. Altogether approximately 610,000 distinct CDR3 sequences are present, 14% to 15% being singletons, with the ten largest covering around 4%. V gave up 2 bases and J gave up 5 bases; unmatched junction bases: 15. The CDR3 loop spans 18 amino acids. The germline V gene encodes CDR1 MGHDK and CDR2 SYGVNS. Clinical symptoms, serum thyroxine, TRAb, thyroid ultrasound and orbital computed tomography informed diagnoses.

V and J are TRBV25-1 and TRBJ2-5, with 9 bases identical to TRBD1. The sequence was obtained from a woman in her thirties or forties with Graves' ophthalmopathy. Sequenced material: blood. CDR3 bases: TGTGCCAGCAGTGAACCAGGACAGGGGACCTGGTATATGGAGACCCAGTACTTC. The encoded protein is CASSEPGQGTWYMETQYF.